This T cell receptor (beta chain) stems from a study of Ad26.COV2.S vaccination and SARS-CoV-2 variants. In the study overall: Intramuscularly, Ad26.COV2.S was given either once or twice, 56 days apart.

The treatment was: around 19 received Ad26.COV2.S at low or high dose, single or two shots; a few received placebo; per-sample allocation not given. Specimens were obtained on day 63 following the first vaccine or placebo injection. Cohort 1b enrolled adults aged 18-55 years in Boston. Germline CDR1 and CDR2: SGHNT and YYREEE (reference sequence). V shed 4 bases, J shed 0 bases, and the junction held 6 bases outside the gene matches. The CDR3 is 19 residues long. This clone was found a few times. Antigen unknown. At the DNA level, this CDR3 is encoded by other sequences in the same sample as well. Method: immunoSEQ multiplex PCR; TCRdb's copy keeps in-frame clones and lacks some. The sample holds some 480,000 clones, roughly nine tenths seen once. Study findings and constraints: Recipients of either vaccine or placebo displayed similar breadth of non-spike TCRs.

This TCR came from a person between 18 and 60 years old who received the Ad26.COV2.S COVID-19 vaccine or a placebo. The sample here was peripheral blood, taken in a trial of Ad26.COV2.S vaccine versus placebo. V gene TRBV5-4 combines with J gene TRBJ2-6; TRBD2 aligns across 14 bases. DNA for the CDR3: TGTGCCAGCAGCCCGGGACTAGCGGGAGTGGGCTCTGGGGCCAACGTCCTGACTTTC. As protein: CASSPGLAGVGSGANVLTF.